This TCR beta chain originates from a study of Graves' ophthalmopathy and Graves' hyperthyroidism. Study-level results: Most expanded clonotypes from thyroid (those above 0.001 frequency) were also found in blood. Sensitivity reached 85% to 90% and specificity approximately 81% for a 13-signature model separating ophthalmopathy from stable hyperthyroidism.

Moderate-to-severe activity, with CAS ≥3, NOSPECS ≥4 and duration under 3 months, characterized the donors with ophthalmopathy. Patients were excluded if they had other autoimmune diseases or uncontrolled infections, and likewise if pregnancy or lactation applied. Using RNA transcripts, the TCR beta CDR3 regions were amplified. First-round RT-PCR employed HTBI primers, with a second-round multiplex PCR after it. MiXCR, run by TCRdb on the multiplex PCR reads, gives a single entry per CDR3 protein. This table holds over 150,000 distinct CDR3 sequences, approximately 38% found once. The V and J ends lost 6 bases and 9 bases respectively, with 21 bases between them. The CDR3 sequence is 15 residues long. Germline lookup yields CDR1 MDHEN and CDR2 SYDVKM. This clonotype appeared many times. Its cognate antigen is unknown.

Sequences were obtained from peripheral blood. The origin of this receptor is a woman aged 40 to 50 with Graves' ophthalmopathy. The genes are TRBV28 and TRBJ1-5; D not resolved. The chain's CDR3 is CASSYGLFRDSPQHF. For the CDR3, the DNA is TGTGCCAGCAGCTATGGACTGTTTAGGGATTCGCCCCAGCATTTT. Based on the CDR3 plus reference TRBV28 and TRBJ1-5, the full variable domain is DVKVTQSSRYLVKRTGEKVFLECVQDMDHENMFWYRQDPGLGLRLIYFSYDVKMKEKGDIPEGYSVSREKKERFSLILESASTNQTSMYLCASSYGLFRDSPQHFGDGTRLSIL.